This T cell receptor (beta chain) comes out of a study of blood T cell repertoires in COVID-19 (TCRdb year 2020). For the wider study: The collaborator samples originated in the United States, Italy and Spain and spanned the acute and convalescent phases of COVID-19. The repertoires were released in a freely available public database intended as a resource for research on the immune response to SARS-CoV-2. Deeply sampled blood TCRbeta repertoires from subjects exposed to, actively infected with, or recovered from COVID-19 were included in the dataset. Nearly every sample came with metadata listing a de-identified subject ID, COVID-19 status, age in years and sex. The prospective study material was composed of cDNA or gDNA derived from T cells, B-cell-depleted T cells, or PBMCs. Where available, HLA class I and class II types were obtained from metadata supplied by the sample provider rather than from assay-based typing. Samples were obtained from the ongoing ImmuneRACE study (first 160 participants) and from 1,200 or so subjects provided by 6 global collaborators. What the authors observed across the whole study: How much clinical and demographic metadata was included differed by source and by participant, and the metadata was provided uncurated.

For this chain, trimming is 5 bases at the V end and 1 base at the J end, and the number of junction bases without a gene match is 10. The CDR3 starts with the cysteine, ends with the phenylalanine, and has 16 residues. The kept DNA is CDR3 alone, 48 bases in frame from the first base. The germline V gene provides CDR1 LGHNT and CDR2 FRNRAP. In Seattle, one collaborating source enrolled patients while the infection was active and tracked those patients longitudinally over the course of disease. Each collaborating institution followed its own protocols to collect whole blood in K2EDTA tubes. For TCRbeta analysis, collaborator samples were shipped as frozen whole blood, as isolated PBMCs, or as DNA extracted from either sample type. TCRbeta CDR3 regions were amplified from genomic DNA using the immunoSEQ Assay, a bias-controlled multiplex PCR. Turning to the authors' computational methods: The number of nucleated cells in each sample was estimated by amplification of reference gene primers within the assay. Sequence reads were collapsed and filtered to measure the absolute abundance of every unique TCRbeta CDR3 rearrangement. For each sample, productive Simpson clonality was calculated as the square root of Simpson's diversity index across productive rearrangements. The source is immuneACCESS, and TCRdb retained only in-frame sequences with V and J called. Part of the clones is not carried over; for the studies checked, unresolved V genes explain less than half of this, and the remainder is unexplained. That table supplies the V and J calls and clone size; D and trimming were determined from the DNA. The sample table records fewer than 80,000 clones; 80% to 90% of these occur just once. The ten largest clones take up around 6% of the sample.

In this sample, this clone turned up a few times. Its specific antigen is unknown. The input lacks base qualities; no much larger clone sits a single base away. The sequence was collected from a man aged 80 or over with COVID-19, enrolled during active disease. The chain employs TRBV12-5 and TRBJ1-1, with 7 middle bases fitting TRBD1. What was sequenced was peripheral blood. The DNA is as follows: TGTGCTAGTGGTCGTCCTTCCACAGGGGAGAACACTGAAGCTTTCTTT. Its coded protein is CASGRPSTGENTEAFF.